Included here is one T cell receptor beta chain sequence, with context. The antigen is unknown. This sample was taken from a study of CD8 T cells in Susac syndrome. Study background: Clinical remission applied to roughly 8 sequenced Susac syndrome patients, and six had active disease. When their blood was taken, patients with Susac syndrome were therapy-naive, taking corticosteroids, or taking intravenous immunoglobulin alone. Study-level results: The TCR sequencing and HLA analysis in the study involved a relatively small number of individuals, as the study acknowledged.

Germline lookup yields CDR1 MNHNY and CDR2 SVGAGI (reference sequence). The V gene lost 0 bases and the J gene lost 7 bases, with 10 bases spanning the gap. The CDR3 has 14 residues. Random hexamers primed reverse transcription of about 0.45 to 1 ug RNA. Amplification of TCR beta CDR3 across 54 Vbeta and 13 Jbeta was performed with immunoSEQ multiplex PCR. TCRdb itself ran the immunoSEQ multiplex PCR reads through MiXCR, one entry per CDR3 protein. The sample contains about 190,000 distinct CDR3 sequences, 90% to 97% of which appear only once. This sequence originates from a human donor with Susac syndrome. The chain combines TRBV6-6 with TRBJ1-5, with D unresolved. Sequenced sample: CD4+ T cells from PBMCs. CDR3 loop: CASSYSGGGQPQHF. DNA for the CDR3: TGTGCCAGCAGTTACTCAGGCGGAGGGCAGCCCCAGCATTTT.